This TCR beta chain comes out of a study of blood T cell repertoires in COVID-19. The wider study: The samples span acute and convalescent COVID-19 from the United States, Italy and Spain. The analysed material was cDNA or gDNA that came from T cells, B-cell-depleted T cells, or PBMCs.

Authors' analysis steps: How many nucleated cells were present was estimated from reference gene primer amplification. Libraries were prepared by immunoSEQ multiplex PCR; TCRdb keeps only in-frame clonotypes and omits some of them. D and trimming come from the DNA, and the V and J calls and clone size come from that table. The repertoire consists of 200,000 to 250,000 clones, with about 80% occurring once and the leading ten covering approximately 2.5%. V gave up 0 bases and J gave up 5 bases, with 10 bases separating them. The germline CDR1 and CDR2 sequences are MGHRA and YSYEKL. The CDR3 has 14 amino acids.

The TCR sequence derives from a woman in her sixties with acute or convalescent COVID-19. The sequenced sample consisted of peripheral blood. The V gene is TRBV4-1, the J gene TRBJ2-5; D remains ambiguous. CDR3 residues: CASSQDESFETQYF. The DNA of the CDR3 is TGCGCCAGCAGCCAAGATGAGTCGTTCGAGACCCAGTACTTC.